A single sample is the source of the 6 T cell receptor beta chains below, sequenced in a study of blood T cell repertoires in COVID-19. Libraries were prepared by immunoSEQ multiplex PCR; TCRdb keeps only in-frame clonotypes and omits some of them. The sample includes about 120,000 clones, around 89% of them seen just once. Material for sequencing was peripheral blood. The receptors shown here come from a woman aged 55 to 70 with COVID-19, enrolled during active disease.

The chain combines TRBV2 with TRBJ1-3; D unresolved. This CDR3 has 14 amino acids. Trimming shortened V by 6 bases and J by 4 bases, and 13 bases separated the two germline ends. Germline-derived CDR1 and CDR2 are SNHLY and FYNNEI. The CDR3 spells CASSRESGGNTIYF. CDR3 in DNA: TGTGCCAGCAGCCGGGAGTCTGGCGGAAACACCATATATTTT.

In its sample, this clone was seen a few times. The chain combines TRBV6-1 with TRBJ1-1; D is possibly TRBD1 (6 bases). Germline lookup yields CDR1 MNHNS and CDR2 SASEGT. CDR3 length: 16 residues. V shed 0 bases and J shed 3 bases, with 14 bases lying between them. The CDR3 DNA reads as TGTGCCAGCAGTGAAGCCTTGGGACACCGGTACACTGAAGCTTTCTTT. Its protein product is CASSEALGHRYTEAFF.

The chain uses TRBV2 and TRBJ1-5; D unresolved. Trimming took off 8 bases at V and 11 bases at J, with 16 bases between the two ends. This CDR3 comprises 12 residues. In germline, CDR1 is SNHLY, CDR2 FYNNEI. CDR3 region: CASALSPLAQHF. CDR3 in DNA: TGTGCCAGCGCGCTCTCTCCGTTAGCCCAGCATTTT.

The chain recombines TRBV29-1 with TRBJ2-5, with 7 bases matching TRBD2. Germline trimming cut 4 bases from V and 2 bases from J; bases unmatched to any gene: 4. Germline loops: CDR1 SQVTM, CDR2 ANQGSEA. The CDR3 runs 13 residues. This CDR3 is CSVGHGGQETQYF. CDR3 sequence (DNA): TGCAGCGTTGGTCACGGGGGGCAAGAGACCCAGTACTTC.

The chain has TRBV5-1 and TRBJ2-2; D possibly corresponds to TRBD1 (6 bases). Trimming shortened V by 4 bases and J by 4 bases, and 14 bases separated the two germline ends. In germline, CDR1 is SGHRS, CDR2 YFSETQ. There are 15 residues in the CDR3. CDR3 in DNA: TGCGCCAGCAGCCCGTTTGGGGACATCACCGGGGAGCTGTTTTTT. Protein product: CASSPFGDITGELFF. Combining the CDR3 with reference TRBV5-1 and TRBJ2-2 gives the whole variable domain KAGVTQTPRYLIKTRGQQVTLSCSPISGHRSVSWYQQTPGQGLQFLFEYFSETQRNKGNFPGRFSGRQFSNSRSEMNVSTLELGDSALYLCASSPFGDITGELFFGEGSRLTVL.

The J gene is TRBJ2-7, the V gene TRBV11-1, with TRBD2 as a possible D gene (5 bases). Germline lookup yields CDR1 SGHAT and CDR2 FQDESV (reference sequence). This CDR3 has 14 residues. The V and J ends lost 6 bases and 12 bases respectively, with 24 bases between them. The CDR3 sequence: CASSFDRSGPSMYF. CDR3 DNA sequence: TGTGCCAGCAGTTTTGATAGGTCCGGACCTAGCATGTACTTC.